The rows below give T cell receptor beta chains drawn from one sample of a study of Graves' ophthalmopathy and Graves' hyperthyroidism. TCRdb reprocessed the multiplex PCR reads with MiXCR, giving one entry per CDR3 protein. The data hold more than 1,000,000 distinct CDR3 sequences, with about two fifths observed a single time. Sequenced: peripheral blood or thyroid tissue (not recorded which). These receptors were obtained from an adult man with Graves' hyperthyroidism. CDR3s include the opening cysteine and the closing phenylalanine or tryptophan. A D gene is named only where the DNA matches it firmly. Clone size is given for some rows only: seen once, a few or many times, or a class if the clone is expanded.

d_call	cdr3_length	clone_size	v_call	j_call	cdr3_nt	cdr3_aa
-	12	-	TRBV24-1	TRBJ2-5	TGTGCCACCAGTGGAGGGGGGGAGACCCAGTACTTC	CATSGGGETQYF
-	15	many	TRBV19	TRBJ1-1	TGTGCCAGTACGATTGACGCGGCCAGGGACACTGAAGCTTTCTTT	CASTIDAARDTEAFF
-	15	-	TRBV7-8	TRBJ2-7	TGTGCCAGCAGCTTAATAATAGACCTCTTGGGGGAGCAGTACTTC	CASSLIIDLLGEQYF
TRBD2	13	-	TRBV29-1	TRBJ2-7	TGCAGCGTTGAAAGGACTAGCGGGTCCGAGCAGTATTTC	CSVERTSGSEQYF
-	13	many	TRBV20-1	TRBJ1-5	TGCAGTGCTAGGGGGCAGGCAAATCAGCCCCAGCATTTT	CSARGQANQPQHF
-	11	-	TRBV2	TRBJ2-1	TGTGCCAGCAGTTTCCGCAATGAGCAGTTCTTC	CASSFRNEQFF
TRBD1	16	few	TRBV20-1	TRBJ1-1	TGCAGTGCTAGAGGGGGGACAGGGGAACCGAACACTGAAGCTTTCTTT	CSARGGTGEPNTEAFF
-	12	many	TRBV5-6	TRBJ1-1	TGTGCCAGCAGCCTCCGCGTCGGTCTGGCTTTCTTT	CASSLRVGLAFF
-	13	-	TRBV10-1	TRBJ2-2	TGCGCCAGCCAGACAGACCTAACCGGGGAGCTGTTTTTT	CASQTDLTGELFF
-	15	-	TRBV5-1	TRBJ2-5	TGCGCCAGCACCCCTACCACACTGGGAATAGGGACCCAGTACTTC	CASTPTTLGIGTQYF
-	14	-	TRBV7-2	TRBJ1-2	TGTGCCAGCAGCTTTGACAGGTCCTTCTATGGCTACACCTTC	CASSFDRSFYGYTF
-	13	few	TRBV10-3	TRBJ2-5	TGTGCCACAGGAGGGGGGCTCCCAGAGACCCAGTACTTC	CATGGGLPETQYF
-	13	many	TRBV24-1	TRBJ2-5	TGTGCCACCAGTGACATAATTCGGGAGACCCAGTACTTC	CATSDIIRETQYF
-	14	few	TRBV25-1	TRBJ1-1	TGTGCCAGCAGTTTATGGGGTGGGGAAACTGAAGCTTTCTTT	CASSLWGGETEAFF
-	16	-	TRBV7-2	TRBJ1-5	TGTGCCAGCAGCTTAGAGGGGGGTGGTTCAGAACAGCCCCAGCATTTT	CASSLEGGGSEQPQHF
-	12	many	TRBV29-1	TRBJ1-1	TGCAGCGTTCTCACGGGGGCCACTGAAGCTTTCTTT	CSVLTGATEAFF
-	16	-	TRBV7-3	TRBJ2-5	TGTGCCAGCAGCGTTGAAGTCGCGGGACGGCAAGAGACCCAGTACTTC	CASSVEVAGRQETQYF
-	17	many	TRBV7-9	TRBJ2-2	TGTGCCAGCAGCTTAGGTTTGCGGGAAGGGAACACCGGGGAGCTGTTTTTT	CASSLGLREGNTGELFF
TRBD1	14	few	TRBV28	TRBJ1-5	TGTGCCAGCAGGGGGACAGAGAATCATCAGCCCCAGCATTTT	CASRGTENHQPQHF
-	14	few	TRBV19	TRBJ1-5	TGTGCCAGTAGTACTTTATCTAGCAATCAGCCCCAGCATTTT	CASSTLSSNQPQHF
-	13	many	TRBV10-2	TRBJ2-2	TGCGCCAGCAGTGAATTAAGGGCCGGGGAGCTGTTTTTT	CASSELRAGELFF
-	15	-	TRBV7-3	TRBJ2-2	TGTGCCAGCTCCGTGATGGACAGACCCACCGGGGAGCTGTTTTTT	CASSVMDRPTGELFF
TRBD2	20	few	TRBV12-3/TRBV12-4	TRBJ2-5	TGTGCCAGCAGTAGTTTACGGACTAGCGGGAGTAGGGAAGACCAAGAGACCCAGTACTTC	CASSSLRTSGSREDQETQYF
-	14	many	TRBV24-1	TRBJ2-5	TGTGCCACCAGCCAGGGGTGGGCGACGGAGACCCAGTACTTC	CATSQGWATETQYF
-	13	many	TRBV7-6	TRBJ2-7	TGTGCCAGCAGCTACGCACAGGGACGGGAGCAGTACTTC	CASSYAQGREQYF
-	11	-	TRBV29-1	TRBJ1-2	TGCAGCGTTGCGCGCAGCTATGGCTACACCTTC	CSVARSYGYTF
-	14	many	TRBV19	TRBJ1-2	TGTGCCAGTAGTACACTCAGGGTTGAGTATGGCTACACCTTC	CASSTLRVEYGYTF
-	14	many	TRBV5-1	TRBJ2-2	TGCGCCAGCAGCTTGAGTTTGAGCTCCGGGGAGCTGTTTTTT	CASSLSLSSGELFF
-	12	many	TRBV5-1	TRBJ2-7	TGCGCCAGCAGCGGGCCCTTGGGAGAGCAGTACTTC	CASSGPLGEQYF
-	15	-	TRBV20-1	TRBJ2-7	TGCAGTGCTAGACACCCCCGGGACACCCCCTGGAAGCCGTACTTC	CSARHPRDTPWKPYF
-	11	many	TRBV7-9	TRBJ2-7	TGTGCCAGCAGCTTAGAATCAGAGCAGTACTTC	CASSLESEQYF
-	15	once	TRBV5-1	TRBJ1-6	TGCGCCAGCAGCTTGTTAGAGGGTGGCGATTCACCCCTCCACTTT	CASSLLEGGDSPLHF
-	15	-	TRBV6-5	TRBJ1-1	TGTGCCAGCATCCCCCATAGGAGTCAGAACACTGAAGCTTTCTTT	CASIPHRSQNTEAFF
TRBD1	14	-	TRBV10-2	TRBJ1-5	TGTGCCAGCAGTAAGGGACAGGCCTCGCAGCCCCAGCATTTT	CASSKGQASQPQHF
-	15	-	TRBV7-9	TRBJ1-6	TGTGCCAGCAGCCCAGGCGCAGGCGACTATTCACCCCTCCACTTT	CASSPGAGDYSPLHF
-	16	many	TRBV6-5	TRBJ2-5	TGTGCCAGCAGTTACCCCTCGGGGGCGGCGGGGGAGACCCAGTACTTC	CASSYPSGAAGETQYF
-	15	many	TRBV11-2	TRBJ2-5	TGTGCCAGCAGCCAACAGGGGGGGACGGGAAAGACCCAGTACTTC	CASSQQGGTGKTQYF
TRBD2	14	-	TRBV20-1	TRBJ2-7	TGCAGTGCTAGACTCACTAGCGGGAGCTACGAGCAGTACTTC	CSARLTSGSYEQYF
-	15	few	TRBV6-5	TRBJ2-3	TGTGCCAGCAGTTACCCCTCGGACGGACGAGATACGCAGTATTTT	CASSYPSDGRDTQYF
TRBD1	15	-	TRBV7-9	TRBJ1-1	TGTGCCAGCAGCTCGGGACAGGGGATTAACACTGAAGCTTTCTTT	CASSSGQGINTEAFF
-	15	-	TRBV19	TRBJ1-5	TGTGCCAGTAGTACTGGCCCGGGGGGCAATCAGCCCCAGCATTTT	CASSTGPGGNQPQHF
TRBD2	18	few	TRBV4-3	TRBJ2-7	TGCGCCAGCAGCCGACTAGCGGGAGCCGCAGGAAGCTCCTACGAGCAGTACTTC	CASSRLAGAAGSSYEQYF
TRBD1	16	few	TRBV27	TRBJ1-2	TGTGCCAGCAGTCCGTCGACAGGGGGAAGGAACTATGGCTACACCTTC	CASSPSTGGRNYGYTF
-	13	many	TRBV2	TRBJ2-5	TGTGCCAGCACCCGAGACCAGCAAGAGACCCAGTACTTC	CASTRDQQETQYF
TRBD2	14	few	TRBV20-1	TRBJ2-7	TGCAGTGCTAGCACTCTAGCGGGAGTTTACGAGCAGTACTTC	CSASTLAGVYEQYF
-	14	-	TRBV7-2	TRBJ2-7	TGTGCCAGCAGCCTGGACTGGGGTACTTACGAGCAGTACTTC	CASSLDWGTYEQYF
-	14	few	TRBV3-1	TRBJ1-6	TGTGCCAGCAGCCATGGCTCCTATAATTCACCCCTCCACTTT	CASSHGSYNSPLHF
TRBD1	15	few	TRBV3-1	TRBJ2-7	TGTGCCAGCAGCCGGGAGGGACAGGGATTCGACGAGCAGTACTTC	CASSREGQGFDEQYF
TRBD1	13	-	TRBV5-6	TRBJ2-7	TGTGCCAGCAGCTACAACAGGGGTTACGAGCAGTACTTC	CASSYNRGYEQYF
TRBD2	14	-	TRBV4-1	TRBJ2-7	TGCGCCAGCAGCCCGCCCGGGGGGGCCTACGAGCAGTACTTC	CASSPPGGAYEQYF
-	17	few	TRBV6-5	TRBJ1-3	TGTGCCAGCAGTTACGCCGGCGGGGCTAGCTCTGGAAACACCATATATTTT	CASSYAGGASSGNTIYF
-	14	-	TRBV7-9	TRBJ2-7	TGCGCCAGCAGCTGGGACGGGAGCTCCTACGAGCAGTACTTC	CASSWDGSSYEQYF